This T cell receptor beta chain is drawn from a study of blood T cells in healthy people across ages (dated by TCRdb to about 2015). General notes on the study: In model experiments, roughly one uniquely barcoded TCR beta cDNA molecule per two T cells was captured by template switching. To avoid experimental bias, donors of different ages were distributed randomly across sequencing lanes. For two donors (one aged 18 to 29 and one aged 80 or older), the study analyzed two additional independent replicas of 1 million unique cDNA reads from the same blood draw. Age-related changes in TCR beta repertoire diversity were measured in the study by deep sequencing normalized with unique cDNA molecular identifiers. The donors were split into four age groups: young (average 16 years), middle-aged (about 40), aged (roughly 68) and long-lived (approximately 89).

In this sample, this clonotype turned up once. Its target antigen remains unknown. Base qualities are not at hand, and no much larger clone is one base apart. Systemically healthy Caucasian individuals from Russia, roughly 40 in total and aged roughly 6 to 100 years, were included as donors. Approximately 10 milliliters of peripheral blood were collected from each donor into EDTA-treated Vacutainer tubes. Ficoll-Paque density-gradient centrifugation was used to isolate PBMCs, with at least 6.5 million per sample. Total RNA, at least 6 micrograms per sample, was extracted from PBMCs with Trizol reagent. Naive CD45RAhigh/CD27high T cell percentages were measured by flow cytometry on a PBMC aliquot from every donor. The germline V gene specifies ENHRY as CDR1 and SYGVKD as CDR2. The cysteine opens and the phenylalanine closes a CDR3 of 16 amino acids. The sequence is cut down to CDR3 DNA, 48 bases in frame from base 1. Here V drops 5 bases and J drops 0 bases, and the junction holds 5 bases not matched to any gene.

Libraries came from 5' RACE. The sequencing machine was an Illumina HiSeq 2500. A second PCR of roughly 6 to 11 cycles was run with a J-beta primer mix and a sample-barcoded 5' primer. A template-switch 5' adaptor carrying 12 random nucleotides introduced a unique molecular identifier onto each TCR beta cDNA molecule. Each sample yielded at least 3 million CDR3-containing paired-end reads. First-strand cDNA was synthesized from all RNA with the Mint cDNA synthesis kit, primed by a TRBC-specific oligonucleotide. Following uracil-DNA glycosylase treatment, all cDNA underwent a first 18-cycle PCR with the universal primers M1SS and BC2_uni_R. The original methods were these. For normalization, 1 million high-quality reads, each with a distinct molecular identifier, were randomly selected from each sample. Reads sharing molecular identifiers were discarded rather than binned into consensus sequences. MiTCR, run with a Q25 quality threshold and the strictest error-elimination algorithm, handled CDR3 identification, clonotype clustering and error correction. A nonparametric unseen species model using Euler transformation provided a lower-bound estimate of total TCR beta diversity. TCRdb reprocessed the public reads (quality trimming at Q25 with fastp, clone calling with MiXCR) and kept in-frame beta chains. Entries are consolidated by CDR3 protein sequence, retaining the most common genes and DNA. The V and J calls follow TCRdb's processing rather than the paper's. The sample includes 2 million or so distinct CDR3 sequences, with around half observed a single time. Less than 2.5% of the sample lies in the top ten.

Study-level results and caveats: Conclusive comparison of naive and antigen-experienced compartments was prevented by the profiling of bulk unsorted PBMCs. Observed TCR beta diversity per million T cells fell roughly linearly with age, and a significant reduction was already apparent by age around 40. The CMV infection status of donors was not known, potentially confounding age-related changes in expanded clonotypes. There was a strong correlation between observed TCR beta diversity and the percentage of naive T cells measured by flow cytometry. Compared with the aged group, the long-lived group had more naive CD4+ T cells, fewer expanded clones and increased TCR diversity, a pattern suggesting age selection. Total diversity estimates from one million sequenced T cells were considered lower bounds and underestimates.

The source is a woman in her 40s in good health. This sequence uses TRBV10-3 and TRBJ2-1; 9 junctional bases match TRBD1. Sequences were obtained from blood. The nucleotide sequence is TGTGCCATCAGTTCCGGGACAGGGAGCTCCTACAATGAGCAGTTCTTC. Protein translation: CAISSGTGSSYNEQFF.